The clone carrying this T cell receptor beta chain was observed a handful of times. Its antigen is unknown. This entry is derived from a study of T-cell memory formation after mild COVID-19. Trimming stripped 3 bases from V and 7 bases from J, with 6 bases between. Germline V gene lookup returns CDR1 DFQATT and CDR2 SNEGSKA (reference sequence). This CDR3 is 10 amino acids long. TCRdb redid the calling of the 5' RACE reads with MiXCR, one entry per CDR3 protein. The table has approximately 490,000 distinct CDR3 sequences, over 20% seen once. Study-level findings and limits: The SARS-CoV-2 specificity of second-wave clones reaching peak at day 37 remained unverified.

Material for sequencing was PBMCs or a T cell subset sorted from them (not recorded which). This sequence joins TRBV20-1 and TRBJ1-1; no clear D. The receptor's source is an adult woman who had mild COVID-19 (a few samples of this study predate the infection). Cell type and time point are not known. The CDR3 loop is CSASLNEAFF. The CDR3 coding sequence is TGCAGTGCTAGCTTGAATGAAGCTTTCTTT.